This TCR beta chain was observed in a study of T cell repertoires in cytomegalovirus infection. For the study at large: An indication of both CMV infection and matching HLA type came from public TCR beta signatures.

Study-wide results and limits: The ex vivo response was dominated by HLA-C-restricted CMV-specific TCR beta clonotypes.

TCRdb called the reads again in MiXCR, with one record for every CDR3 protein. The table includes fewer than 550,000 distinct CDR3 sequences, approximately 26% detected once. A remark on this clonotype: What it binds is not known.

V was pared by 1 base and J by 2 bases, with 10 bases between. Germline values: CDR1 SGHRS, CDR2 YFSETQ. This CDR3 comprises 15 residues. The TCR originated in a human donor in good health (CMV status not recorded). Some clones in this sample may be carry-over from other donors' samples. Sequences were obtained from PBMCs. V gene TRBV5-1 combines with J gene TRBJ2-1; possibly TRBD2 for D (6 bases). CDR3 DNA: TGCGCCAGCAGCTTGTCCACGGGGGCCTACAATGAGCAGTTCTTC. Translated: CASSLSTGAYNEQFF.